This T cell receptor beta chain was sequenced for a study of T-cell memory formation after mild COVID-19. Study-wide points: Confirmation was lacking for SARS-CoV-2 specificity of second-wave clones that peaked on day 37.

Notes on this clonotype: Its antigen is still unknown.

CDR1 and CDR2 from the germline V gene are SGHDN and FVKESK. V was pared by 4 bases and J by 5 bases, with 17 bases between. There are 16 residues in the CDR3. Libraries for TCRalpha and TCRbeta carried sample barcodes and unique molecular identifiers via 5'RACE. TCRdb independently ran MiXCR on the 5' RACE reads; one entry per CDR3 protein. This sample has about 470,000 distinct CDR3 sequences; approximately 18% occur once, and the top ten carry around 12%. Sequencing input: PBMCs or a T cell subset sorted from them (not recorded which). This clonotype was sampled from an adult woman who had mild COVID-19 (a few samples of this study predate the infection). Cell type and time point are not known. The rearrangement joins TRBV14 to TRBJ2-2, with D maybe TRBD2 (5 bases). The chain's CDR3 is CASSRSGEGRTGELFF. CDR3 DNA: TGTGCCAGCAGCCGATCAGGAGAGGGCCGGACCGGGGAGCTGTTTTTT.